The 7 T cell receptor beta chains below all came from one sample that was sequenced in a study of PD-L1 blockade in urothelial cancer. Noted time point: pretreatment peripheral blood. Some clones are missing from TCRdb's copy, which holds only in-frame ones; the method was immunoSEQ multiplex PCR. The sample holds 75,000 to 95,000 clones, over 80% seen once. Sample: PBMCs, taken around atezolizumab (anti-PD-L1) treatment. These receptors all stem from a man in his forties with urothelial cancer.

This clone came up a few times. This sequence joins TRBV4-2 and TRBJ2-1, with D possibly TRBD2 on 6 matching bases. The CDR3 has 14 amino acids. Germline CDR1 reads LGHNA; CDR2 reads YNFKEQ. V gave up 4 bases and J gave up 4 bases, with 11 bases separating them. Written as DNA, the CDR3 is TGTGCCAGCAGCCTAACTAGCAGATACAATGAGCAGTTCTTC. Translated: CASSLTSRYNEQFF.

This clone was picked up one time. The chain has TRBV5-1 and TRBJ2-1; D perhaps matches TRBD1 (6 bases). V lost 2 bases and J lost 2, with 8 bases in between. From germline, CDR1 is SGHRS and CDR2 YFSETQ. The CDR3 length is 14 residues. The CDR3 spells CASSFDRTYNEQFF. In DNA form, the CDR3 reads TGCGCCAGCAGCTTTGACAGGACCTACAATGAGCAGTTCTTC.

A few counts support this clone. The V gene is TRBV28, the J gene TRBJ2-5; perhaps TRBD1 as D (5 bases). The CDR3 has 15 amino acids. V shed 3 bases and J shed 4 bases, with 15 bases lying between them. The germline V gene encodes CDR1 MDHEN and CDR2 SYDVKM. CDR3: CASSFWQGRGETQYF. In DNA, the CDR3 is TGTGCCAGCAGTTTCTGGCAGGGTAGAGGAGAGACCCAGTACTTC.

This chain's CDR3 is CASSIVSGTPMANVLTF. The DNA of the CDR3 is TGTGCCAGTAGTATCGTTTCAGGCACGCCTATGGCCAACGTCCTGACTTTC. The chain is built from TRBV19 and TRBJ2-6; D is ambiguous. The germline CDR1 and CDR2 sequences are LNHDA and SQIVND (reference sequence). The CDR3 runs 17 residues. The V end lost 3 bases, the J end lost 6 bases, and 18 bases lay between the germline ends. The full variable domain, in which reference TRBV19 and TRBJ2-6 provide the parts outside the CDR3, is DGGITQSPKYLFRKEGQNVTLSCEQNLNHDAMYWYRQDPGQGLRLIYYSQIVNDFQKGDIAEGYSVSREKKESFPLTVTSAQKNPTAFYLCASSIVSGTPMANVLTFGAGSRLTVL.

The V call is TRBV6-5, the J call TRBJ2-1; weak D call: TRBD1 (5 bases). Germline V gives CDR1 MNHEY, CDR2 SVGAGI. Trimming took off 5 bases at V and 4 bases at J, with 12 bases between the two ends. The CDR3 is 14 amino acids. CDR3 nucleotides: TGTGCCAGCAGTGCTCAGGGTCGATACAATGAGCAGTTCTTC. It encodes CASSAQGRYNEQFF.

V usage is TRBV18 and J usage is TRBJ1-5; D remains unclear. This CDR3 comprises 14 residues. V was trimmed by 3 bases and J by 4 bases, leaving 10 bases between them. Germline CDR1 reads KGHSH; CDR2 reads LQKENI. The CDR3 sequence: CASSPALRNQPQHF. In DNA form, the CDR3 reads TGTGCCAGCTCACCTGCTCTTAGAAATCAGCCCCAGCATTTT.

The CDR3 region is CASRRAGGSYEQYF. Written as DNA, the CDR3 is TGTGCCTCCCGGAGGGCGGGAGGGTCCTACGAGCAGTACTTC. This rearrangement joins TRBV27 to TRBJ2-7, with TRBD2 matching 9 bases. CDR1 is MNHEY, CDR2 SMNVEV, per germline (reference sequence). This CDR3 spans 14 amino acids. Losses at the gene ends were 11 bases for V and 1 base for J; bases not matched to a gene: 9.